This T cell receptor beta chain was obtained from a study of tumor-infiltrating lymphocytes in oesophageal squamous cell carcinoma. This CDR3 spans 13 amino acids. Trimming removed 6 bases at V and 5 bases at J, with 13 bases between. CDR1 is MNHNS, CDR2 SASEGT, per germline. TCRdb called the PCR reads again in MiXCR, with one record for every CDR3 protein. The sample shows more than 3,000 distinct CDR3 sequences, around 19% of them seen only once. This clonotype has only one observation. The sequencing sample was made of normal esophageal tissue next to the tumor. The genes are TRBV6-1 and TRBJ1-1; a weak D match, TRBD1 (6 bases). The clonotype originates from a male donor with esophageal squamous cell carcinoma. The CDR3 is CASSYRERTEAFF. The CDR3 nucleotides are TGTGCCAGCAGCTACAGGGAAAGGACTGAAGCTTTCTTT.